The present T cell receptor beta chain was sequenced within a study of human T cells and chemical hapten exposure. Germline CDR1 and CDR2: MRHNA and SNTAGT. The J segment lost 7 bases and the V segment lost 4 bases, leaving 6 bases of the junction unmatched. The CDR3 runs 14 residues. The time point denotes: patch test 1, 2 weeks after DPC sensitization. The treatment is: therapeutic diphenylcyclopropenone sensitization with weekly scalp DPC. Individual cDNA molecules had unique molecular identifiers attached to them by the library. TCRdb processed the RACE reads anew with MiXCR; each CDR3 protein has one entry. The sample carries approximately 73,000 distinct CDR3 sequences, 10% recorded once. About this clonotype: A much more abundant neighbour one base away suggests this may be a read error.

This clonotype originated in a woman aged 45 to 65 with alopecia areata. Some clones in this sample may be carry-over from other donors' samples. V usage is TRBV6-4 and J usage is TRBJ2-1; TRBD2 agrees at 8 bases. Sequenced here: whole blood, sampled in connection with sensitization to the hapten diphenylcyclopropenone (DPC). As DNA, the CDR3 is TGTGCCAGCAGTGGGGCGGGAGGACGGAATGAGCAGTTCTTC. It codes for CASSGAGGRNEQFF.